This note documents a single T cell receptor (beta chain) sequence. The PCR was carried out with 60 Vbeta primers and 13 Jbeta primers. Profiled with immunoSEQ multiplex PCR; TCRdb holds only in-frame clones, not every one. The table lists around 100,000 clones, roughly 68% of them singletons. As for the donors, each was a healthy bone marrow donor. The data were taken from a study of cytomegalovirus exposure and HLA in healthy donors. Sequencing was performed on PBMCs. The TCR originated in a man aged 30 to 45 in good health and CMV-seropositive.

The CDR3 spells CASSTHYTNEKLFF. The CDR3 DNA follows: TGTGCCAGCAGTACCCACTATACTAATGAAAAACTGTTTTTT. V and J are TRBV2 and TRBJ1-4, with unresolved D. The CDR3 runs 14 residues. Trimming pared 5 bases from V and 2 bases from J, leaving 9 bases between. The germline gives CDR1 SNHLY, CDR2 FYNNEI.